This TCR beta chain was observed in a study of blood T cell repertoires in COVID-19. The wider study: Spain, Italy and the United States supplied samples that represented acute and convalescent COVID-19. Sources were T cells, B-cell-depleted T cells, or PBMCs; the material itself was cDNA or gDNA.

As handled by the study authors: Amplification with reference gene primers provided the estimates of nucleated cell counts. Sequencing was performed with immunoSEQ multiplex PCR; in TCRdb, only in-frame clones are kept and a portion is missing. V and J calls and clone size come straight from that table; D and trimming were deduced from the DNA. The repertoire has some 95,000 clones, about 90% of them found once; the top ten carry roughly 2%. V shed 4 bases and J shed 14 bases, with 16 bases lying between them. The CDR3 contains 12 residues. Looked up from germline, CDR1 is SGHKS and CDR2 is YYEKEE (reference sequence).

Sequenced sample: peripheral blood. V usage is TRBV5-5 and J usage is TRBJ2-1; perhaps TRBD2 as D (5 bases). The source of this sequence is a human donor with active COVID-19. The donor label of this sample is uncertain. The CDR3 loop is CASSVGYAEEFF. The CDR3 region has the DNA TGTGCCAGCAGCGTGGGGTACGCGGAGGAGTTCTTC.